Listed below are T cell receptor beta chains from one sample, sequenced in a study of T cell repertoires in cytomegalovirus infection. A single record per CDR3 protein comes from TCRdb applying MiXCR to the reads. Of 150,000 to 200,000 distinct CDR3 sequences detected, over 15% appear once; the ten largest clones hold approximately 18%. Sequencing was performed on CD8+ T cells from PBMCs. All receptors come from a human donor in good health (CMV status not recorded). Some clones in this sample may be carry-over from other donors' samples. The conserved cysteine and the conserved F or W are not part of the CDR3 here.

ASSYNEWRDEQY	TRBV6-8	TRBJ2-7
ASSWWEKGNEQF	TRBV7-9	TRBJ2-1
ASSYAGGRNEQF	TRBV11-3	TRBJ2-1
ASSLGPTGELF	TRBV7-2	TRBJ2-2
ASSFLADPDTQY	TRBV28	TRBJ2-3
ASSQESLPAAYNEQF	TRBV4-3	TRBJ2-1
ASSLVGNNNYGYT	TRBV7-2	TRBJ1-2
ASTDRGGTSSYEQY	TRBV6-6	TRBJ2-7
ASSLTGGSYEQY	TRBV7-2	TRBJ2-7
ASSFFKREDLFTGELF	TRBV7-2	TRBJ2-2
ASSRDSYYEQY	TRBV12-3/TRBV12-4	TRBJ2-7